This TCR beta chain was recorded in a study of cytotoxic CD8 clonotypes in ibrutinib-treated CLL. For the study at large: A mean of approximately 260,000 productive templates and just under 95,000 productive rearrangements was obtained per sample.

CDR1 and CDR2 (germline): SGHRS, YFSETQ. Trimming cost V 3 bases and J 0 bases; bases outside gene matches: 4. The CDR3 length is 15 residues. Investigators sought sequencing depths of between 1 in 200,000 and 1 in 1 million T cells. TCRdb's table, derived via immunoSEQ multiplex PCR, lists solely in-frame clones and lacks some. The profile covers 130,000 to 150,000 clones, with around three quarters appearing a single time and about 13% taken by the ten largest. A note on this clone: Its target is not known.

General study findings and limits: Clonality measured at baseline exceeded age-matched healthy donors, tracking circulating CD8+ T-cell counts.

V gene TRBV5-1 combines with J gene TRBJ1-1; 8 bases fit TRBD1. This sequence was found in a human donor with chronic lymphocytic leukemia. The sequenced sample was PBMCs, obtained after 12 months of ibrutinib treatment. DNA for the CDR3: TGCGCCAGCAGCTCACCGACAGGGGTGAACACTGAAGCTTTCTTT. Amino acids: CASSSPTGVNTEAFF.